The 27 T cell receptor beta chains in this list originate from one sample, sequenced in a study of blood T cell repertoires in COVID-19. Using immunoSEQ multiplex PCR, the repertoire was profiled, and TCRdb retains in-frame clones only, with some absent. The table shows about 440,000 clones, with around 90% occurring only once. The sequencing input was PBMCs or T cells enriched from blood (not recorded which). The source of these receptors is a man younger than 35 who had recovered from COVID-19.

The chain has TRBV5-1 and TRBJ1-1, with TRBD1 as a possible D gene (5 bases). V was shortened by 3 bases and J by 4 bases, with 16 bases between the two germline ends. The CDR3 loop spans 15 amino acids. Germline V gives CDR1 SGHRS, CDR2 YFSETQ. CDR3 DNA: TGCGCCAGCAGCTCTGGCATTTTCGGGGGCACTGAAGCTTTCTTT. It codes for CASSSGIFGGTEAFF.

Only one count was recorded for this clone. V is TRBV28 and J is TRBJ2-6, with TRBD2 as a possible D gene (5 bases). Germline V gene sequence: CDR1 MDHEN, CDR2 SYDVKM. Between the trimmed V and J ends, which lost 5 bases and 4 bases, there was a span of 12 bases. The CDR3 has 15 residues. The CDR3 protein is CASSLDSGGANVLTF. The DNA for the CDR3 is TGTGCCAGCAGTCTGGACTCCGGGGGGGCCAACGTCCTGACTTTC.

The CDR3 loop is CASTQGLETQYF. DNA for the CDR3: TGTGCCAGCACACAGGGGTTGGAGACCCAGTACTTC. The rearrangement joins TRBV6-6 to TRBJ2-5, with 7 bases fitting TRBD1. Per germline, CDR1 MNHNY and CDR2 SVGAGI (reference sequence). The CDR3 is made up of 12 amino acids. Losses at the gene ends were 7 bases for V and 5 bases for J; bases not matched to a gene: 4.

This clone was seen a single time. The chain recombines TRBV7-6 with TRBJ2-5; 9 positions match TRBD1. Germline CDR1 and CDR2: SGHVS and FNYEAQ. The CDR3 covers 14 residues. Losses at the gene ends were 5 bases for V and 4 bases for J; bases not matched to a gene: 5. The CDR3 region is CASSPGQGLETQYF. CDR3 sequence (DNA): TGTGCCAGCAGCCCGGGACAGGGTTTAGAGACCCAGTACTTC.

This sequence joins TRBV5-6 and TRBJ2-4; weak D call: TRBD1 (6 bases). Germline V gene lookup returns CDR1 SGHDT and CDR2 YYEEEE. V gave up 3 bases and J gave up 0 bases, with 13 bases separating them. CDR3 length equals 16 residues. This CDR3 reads CASSYRQDLAKNIQYF. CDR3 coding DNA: TGTGCCAGCAGCTACCGACAGGACCTAGCCAAAAACATTCAGTACTTC. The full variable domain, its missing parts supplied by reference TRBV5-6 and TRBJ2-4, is DAGVTQSPTHLIKTRGQQVTLRCSPKSGHDTVSWYQQALGQGPQFIFQYYEEEERQRGNFPDRFSGHQFPNYSSELNVNALLLGDSALYLCASSYRQDLAKNIQYFGAGTRLSVL.

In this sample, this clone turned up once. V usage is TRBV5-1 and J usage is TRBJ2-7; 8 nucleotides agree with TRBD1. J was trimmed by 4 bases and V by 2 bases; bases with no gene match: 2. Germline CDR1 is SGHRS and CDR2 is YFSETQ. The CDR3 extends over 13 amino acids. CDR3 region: CASSLRQGYEQYF. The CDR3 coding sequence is TGCGCCAGCAGCTTACGACAGGGGTACGAGCAGTACTTC.

CDR3 sequence (DNA): TGTGCCAGTAGTATGGCTAGGCGAGAGACCCAGTACTTC. It is translated as CASSMARRETQYF. The rearrangement joins TRBV19 to TRBJ2-5; D unresolved. CDR1 LNHDA and CDR2 SQIVND come from the germline V gene (reference sequence). V lost 3 bases and J 4 bases, leaving 9 bases between the germline ends. The CDR3 is 13 amino acids.

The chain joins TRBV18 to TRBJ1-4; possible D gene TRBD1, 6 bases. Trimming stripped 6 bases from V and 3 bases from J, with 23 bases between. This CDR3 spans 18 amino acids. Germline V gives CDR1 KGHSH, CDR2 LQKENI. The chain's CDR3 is CASSPIRSQGNPNEKLFF. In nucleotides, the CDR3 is TGTGCCAGCTCGCCTATACGATCGCAGGGGAACCCTAATGAAAAACTGTTTTTT. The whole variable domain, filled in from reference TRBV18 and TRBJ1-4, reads NAGVMQNPRHLVRRRGQEARLRCSPMKGHSHVYWYRQLPEEGLKFMVYLQKENIIDESGMPKERFSAEFPKEGPSILRIQQVVRGDSAAYFCASSPIRSQGNPNEKLFFGSGTQLSVL.

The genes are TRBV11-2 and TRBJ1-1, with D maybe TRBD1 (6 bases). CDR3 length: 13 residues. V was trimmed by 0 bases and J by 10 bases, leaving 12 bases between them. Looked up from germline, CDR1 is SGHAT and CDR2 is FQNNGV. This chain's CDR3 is CASSLETGGGAFF. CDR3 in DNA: TGTGCCAGCAGCTTAGAGACAGGCGGGGGAGCTTTCTTT.

The CDR3 is CASSRGQRVQPQHF. In DNA form, the CDR3 reads TGTGCCAGCAGCCGGGGACAGCGGGTTCAGCCCCAGCATTTT. V usage is TRBV5-5 and J usage is TRBJ1-5; 7 bases are a match to TRBD1. The CDR3 consists of 14 residues. Per germline, CDR1 SGHKS and CDR2 YYEKEE (reference sequence). V shed 4 bases and J 6 bases; nucleotides not matched to a gene: 7.

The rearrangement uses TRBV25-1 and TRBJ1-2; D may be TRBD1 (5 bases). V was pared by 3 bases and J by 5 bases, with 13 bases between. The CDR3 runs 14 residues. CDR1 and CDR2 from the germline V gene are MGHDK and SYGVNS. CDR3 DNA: TGTGCCAGCAGTGAGGGGGGTTTGAGGTATGGCTACACCTTC. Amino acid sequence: CASSEGGLRYGYTF.

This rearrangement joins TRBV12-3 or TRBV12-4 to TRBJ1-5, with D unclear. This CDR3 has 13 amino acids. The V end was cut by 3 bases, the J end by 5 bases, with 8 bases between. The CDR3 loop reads CASSFGQDQPQHF. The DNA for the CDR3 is TGTGCCAGCAGTTTCGGTCAGGATCAGCCCCAGCATTTT.

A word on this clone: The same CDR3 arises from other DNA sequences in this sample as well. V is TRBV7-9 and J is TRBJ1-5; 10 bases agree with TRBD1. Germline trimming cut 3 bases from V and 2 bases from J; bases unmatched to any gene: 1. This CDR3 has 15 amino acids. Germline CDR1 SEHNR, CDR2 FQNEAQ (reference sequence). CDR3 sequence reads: CASSLGTGGNQPQHF. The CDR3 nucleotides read TGTGCCAGCAGCTTGGGGACAGGGGGCAATCAGCCCCAGCATTTT.

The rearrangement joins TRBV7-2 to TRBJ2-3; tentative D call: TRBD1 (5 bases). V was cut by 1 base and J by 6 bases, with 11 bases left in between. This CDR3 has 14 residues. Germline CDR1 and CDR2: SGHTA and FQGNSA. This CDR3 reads CASSLGTGLDTQYF. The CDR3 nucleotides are TGTGCCAGCAGCTTAGGAACAGGTCTTGATACGCAGTATTTT.

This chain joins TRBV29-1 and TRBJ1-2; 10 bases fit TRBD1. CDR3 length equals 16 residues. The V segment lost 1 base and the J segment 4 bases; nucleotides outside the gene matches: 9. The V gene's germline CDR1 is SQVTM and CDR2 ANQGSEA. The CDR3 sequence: CSVEGGTGALPYGYTF. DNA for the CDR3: TGCAGCGTTGAAGGGGGGACAGGGGCCCTCCCCTATGGCTACACCTTC.

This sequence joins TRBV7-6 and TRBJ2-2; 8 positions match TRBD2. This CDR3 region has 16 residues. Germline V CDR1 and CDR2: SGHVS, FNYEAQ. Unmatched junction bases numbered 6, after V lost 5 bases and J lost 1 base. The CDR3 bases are TGTGCCAGCAGCCCGGGGCTAGCGGGGAACACCGGGGAGCTGTTTTTT. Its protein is CASSPGLAGNTGELFF.

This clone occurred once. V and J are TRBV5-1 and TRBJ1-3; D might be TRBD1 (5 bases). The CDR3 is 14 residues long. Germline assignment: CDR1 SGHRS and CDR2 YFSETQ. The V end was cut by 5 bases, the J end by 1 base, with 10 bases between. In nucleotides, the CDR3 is TGCGCCAGCAGGATCCAGGGTTCTGGAAACACCATATATTTT. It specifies CASRIQGSGNTIYF.

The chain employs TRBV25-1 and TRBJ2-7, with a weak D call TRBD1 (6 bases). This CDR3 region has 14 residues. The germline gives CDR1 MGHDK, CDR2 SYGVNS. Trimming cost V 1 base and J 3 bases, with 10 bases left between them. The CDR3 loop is CASSESRTDYEQYF. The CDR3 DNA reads TGTGCCAGCAGTGAATCCCGGACAGACTACGAGCAGTACTTC.

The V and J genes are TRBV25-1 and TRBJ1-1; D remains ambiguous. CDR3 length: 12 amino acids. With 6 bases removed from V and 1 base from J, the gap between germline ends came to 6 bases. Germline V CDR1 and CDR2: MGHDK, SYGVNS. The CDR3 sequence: CASSIQNTEAFF. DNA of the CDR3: TGTGCCAGCAGCATCCAGAACACTGAAGCTTTCTTT.

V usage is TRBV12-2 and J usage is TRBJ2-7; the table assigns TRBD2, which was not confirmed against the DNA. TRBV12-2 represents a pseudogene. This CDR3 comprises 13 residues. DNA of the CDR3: TGTGCAAACCACCTATTGCCGAAGTACGAGCAGTACTTC. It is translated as CANHLLPKYEQYF.

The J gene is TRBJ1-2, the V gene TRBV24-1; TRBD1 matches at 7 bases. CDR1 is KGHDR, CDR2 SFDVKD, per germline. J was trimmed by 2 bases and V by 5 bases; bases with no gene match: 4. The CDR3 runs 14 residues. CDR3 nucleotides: TGTGCCACCAGTGCTAGGGGGCGCAACTATGGCTACACCTTC. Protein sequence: CATSARGRNYGYTF.

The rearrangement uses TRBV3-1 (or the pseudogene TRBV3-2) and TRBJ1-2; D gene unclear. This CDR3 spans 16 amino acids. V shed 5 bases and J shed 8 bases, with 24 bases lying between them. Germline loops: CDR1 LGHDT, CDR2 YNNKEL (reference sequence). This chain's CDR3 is CASSDITHSTSSGYTF. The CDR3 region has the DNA TGTGCCAGCAGCGATATCACCCACAGTACCTCCAGCGGCTACACCTTC.

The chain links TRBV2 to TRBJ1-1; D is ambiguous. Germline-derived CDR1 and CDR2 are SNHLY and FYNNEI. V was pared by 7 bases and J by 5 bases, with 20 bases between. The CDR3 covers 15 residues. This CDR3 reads CASMEMGSASTEAFF. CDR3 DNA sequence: TGTGCCAGCATGGAAATGGGCTCGGCGTCGACTGAAGCTTTCTTT.

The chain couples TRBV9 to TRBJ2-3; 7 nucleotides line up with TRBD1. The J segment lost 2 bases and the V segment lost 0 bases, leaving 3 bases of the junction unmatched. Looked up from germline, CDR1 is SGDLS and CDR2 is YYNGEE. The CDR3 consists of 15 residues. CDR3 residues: CASSVGTGHTDTQYF. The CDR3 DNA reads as TGTGCCAGCAGCGTAGGGACAGGTCACACAGATACGCAGTATTTT.

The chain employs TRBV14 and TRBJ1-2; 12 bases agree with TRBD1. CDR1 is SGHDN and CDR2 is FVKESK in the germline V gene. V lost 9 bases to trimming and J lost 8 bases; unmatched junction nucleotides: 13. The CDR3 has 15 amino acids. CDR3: CARNRSGQGARGYTF. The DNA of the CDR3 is TGTGCCAGAAACAGATCGGGACAGGGGGCGCGGGGCTACACCTTC.

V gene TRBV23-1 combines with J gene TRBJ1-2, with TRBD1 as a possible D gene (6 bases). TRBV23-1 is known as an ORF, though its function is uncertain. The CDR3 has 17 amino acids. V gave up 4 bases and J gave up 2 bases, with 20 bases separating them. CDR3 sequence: CASSPLLGTIKNYGYTF. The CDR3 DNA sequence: TGCGCCAGCAGTCCGCTGTTGGGGACAATAAAAAACTATGGCTACACCTTC.

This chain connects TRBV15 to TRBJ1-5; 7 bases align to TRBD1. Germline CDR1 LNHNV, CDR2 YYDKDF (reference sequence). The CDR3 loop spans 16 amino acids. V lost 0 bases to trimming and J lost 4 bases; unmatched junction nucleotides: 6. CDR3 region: CATSRERGDRNQPQHF. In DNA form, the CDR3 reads TGTGCCACCAGCAGAGAGAGGGGGGACAGAAATCAGCCCCAGCATTTT.